The 24 T cell receptor beta chains presented below share a single source sample, sequenced in a study of control samples from healthy donors and cancer patients. Clones were sequenced by immunoSEQ multiplex PCR, and TCRdb holds only the in-frame ones, with some missing. The data hold 70,000 to 85,000 clones, with 84% observed a single time. Material for sequencing was PBMCs. The receptors shown here come from a man aged 60 to 75 with head and neck cancer.

This chain connects TRBV2 to TRBJ2-4; 9 bases line up with TRBD2. The trim removed 7 bases at V and 5 bases at J, leaving 12 bases unmatched. The germline CDR1 and CDR2 sequences are SNHLY and FYNNEI. This CDR3 has 16 amino acids. CDR3: CASTGDVAGGENIQYF. CDR3 nucleotides: TGTGCCAGCACCGGTGACGTGGCGGGAGGGGAAAACATTCAGTACTTC.

The CDR3 here is CASSVRGTGSSYNEQFF. Written as DNA, the CDR3 is TGTGCCAGCAGCGTACGAGGGACAGGTAGCTCCTACAATGAGCAGTTCTTC. The rearrangement joins TRBV9 to TRBJ2-1, with 8 bases aligning to TRBD1. The CDR3 spans 17 residues. In germline, CDR1 is SGDLS, CDR2 YYNGEE. Germline trimming cut 1 base from V and 0 bases from J; bases unmatched to any gene: 6.

The rearrangement links TRBV20-1 to TRBJ1-5, with 9 bases fitting TRBD1. With V trimmed by 3 bases and J by 7 bases, 7 bases remained unmatched. The CDR3 runs 14 residues. Germline CDR1 reads DFQATT; CDR2 reads SNEGSKA (reference sequence). CDR3 protein: CSASLGTGRQPQHF. Here the CDR3 DNA reads TGCAGTGCTAGTCTAGGGACAGGGAGGCAGCCCCAGCATTTT.

This sequence joins TRBV12-3 or TRBV12-4 and TRBJ2-7, with D unresolved. CDR3 size: 11 residues. With 4 bases removed from V and 2 bases from J, the gap between germline ends came to 3 bases. The DNA of the CDR3 is TGTGCCAGCAGTTGGGCCTACGAGCAGTACTTC. Translation gives CASSWAYEQYF.

This rearrangement joins TRBV7-2 to TRBJ2-2; D is unresolved. Trimming removed 5 bases from V and 4 bases from J, with 8 bases in between. Germline V gene lookup returns CDR1 SGHTA and CDR2 FQGNSA. This CDR3 has 13 amino acids. The CDR3 loop is CASSQRSTGELFF. DNA for the CDR3: TGTGCCAGCAGCCAAAGATCCACCGGGGAGCTGTTTTTT.

DNA for the CDR3: TGTGCCAGCAGTCGGAGGGGAATCTATGGCTACACCTTC. Its translation is CASSRRGIYGYTF. J is TRBJ1-2 and V is TRBV28, with a possible D match to TRBD1 (5 bases). V was cut by 5 bases and J by 4 bases, with 11 bases left in between. CDR3 length: 13 amino acids. Per germline, CDR1 MDHEN and CDR2 SYDVKM.

The rearrangement uses TRBV7-2 and TRBJ2-2, with TRBD2 matching over 9 bases. The germline V gene encodes CDR1 SGHTA and CDR2 FQGNSA. V gave up 4 bases and J gave up 6 bases; unmatched junction bases: 3. This CDR3 spans 14 amino acids. DNA of the CDR3: TGTGCCAGCAGCTGGGCGGGAGGGGCCGGGGAGCTGTTTTTT. This encodes CASSWAGGAGELFF.

This clone was counted a few times. The genes are TRBV5-6 and TRBJ1-3, with no clear D. This CDR3 has 15 residues. The germline gives CDR1 SGHDT, CDR2 YYEEEE. With 0 bases removed from V and 0 bases from J, the gap between germline ends came to 7 bases. This CDR3 reads CASSLGWSSGNTIYF. CDR3 nucleotide sequence: TGTGCCAGCAGCTTGGGCTGGAGCTCTGGAAACACCATATATTTT.

The gene calls are TRBV6-5 and TRBJ1-4; D ambiguous. Germline V gene lookup returns CDR1 MNHEY and CDR2 SVGAGI. Deletions cut 5 bases from V and 7 bases from J, with 11 bases between. The CDR3 is 13 residues long. The DNA for the CDR3 is TGTGCCAGCAGTACGGGCTTTAGTGAAAAACTGTTTTTT. Its protein is CASSTGFSEKLFF.

The gene calls are TRBV29-1 and TRBJ1-2; possibly TRBD1 for D (5 bases). Per the germline V gene, CDR1 is SQVTM and CDR2 is ANQGSEA. Trimming shortened V by 4 bases and J by 2 bases, and 11 bases separated the two germline ends. CDR3 size: 13 residues. The CDR3 region is CSVVDSTNYGYTF. In DNA, the CDR3 is TGCAGCGTTGTTGACAGTACGAACTATGGCTACACCTTC. Together with reference TRBV29-1 and TRBJ1-2, the CDR3 gives the full variable domain: SAVISQKPSRDICQRGTSLTIQCQVDSQVTMMFWYRQQPGQSLTLIATANQGSEATYESGFVIDKFPISRPNLTFSTLTVSNMSPEDSSIYLCSVVDSTNYGYTFGSGTRLTVV.

The sample holds one count of this clone. The rearrangement links TRBV12-2 to TRBJ2-1. TRBV12-2 constitutes a pseudogene. The CDR3 is made up of 15 amino acids. Written as DNA, the CDR3 is TGTGCAAGTCGCCCCGCGGGACACATCTACAATGAGCAGTTCTTC. It is translated as CASRPAGHIYNEQFF.

V is TRBV24-1 and J is TRBJ2-3; D perhaps matches TRBD2 (7 bases). The CDR3 consists of 15 residues. V lost 5 bases and J 2 bases, leaving 13 bases between the germline ends. Germline V CDR1 and CDR2: KGHDR, SFDVKD. The CDR3 DNA sequence: TGTGCCACCAGTGTAGGGGGGGCACACACAGATACGCAGTATTTT. This codes for CATSVGGAHTDTQYF.

There are a few counts of this clone. The chain joins TRBV6-4 to TRBJ1-1, with a weak D call TRBD1 (6 bases). The CDR3 covers 13 residues. Germline V lookup: CDR1 MRHNA, CDR2 SNTAGT. Trimming removed 2 bases at V and 4 bases at J, with 8 bases between. The CDR3 nucleotides are TGTGCCAGCAGTGACCGCAGGGGCACTGAAGCTTTCTTT. Encoded protein: CASSDRRGTEAFF.

The gene calls are TRBV18 and TRBJ1-2, with D uncertain. The germline gives CDR1 KGHSH, CDR2 LQKENI. Trimming took off 4 bases at V and 3 bases at J, with 18 bases between the two ends. This CDR3 is built from 16 residues. The CDR3 is CASSLTGPLSDYGYTF. CDR3 nucleotides: TGTGCCAGCTCACTAACCGGACCGCTCTCAGACTATGGCTACACCTTC.

This chain links TRBV7-6 with TRBJ2-2, with 8 bases fitting TRBD1. CDR1 SGHVS and CDR2 FNYEAQ come from the germline V gene. The CDR3 sequence is 15 residues long. V lost 0 bases and J lost 7; bases outside the gene matches: 4. CDR3 sequence reads: CASSLARGRIGELFF. CDR3 DNA: TGTGCCAGCAGCTTAGCCAGGGGGCGAATCGGGGAGCTGTTTTTT.

This clone was observed a single time. The chain carries TRBV29-1 and TRBJ2-1, with TRBD2 identical over 8 bases. The CDR3 length is 16 residues. In germline, CDR1 is SQVTM, CDR2 ANQGSEA. V dropped 4 bases and J dropped 0; count of bases not matched to a gene: 8. CDR3 protein: CSVATLAGVSYNEQFF. The CDR3 coding sequence is TGCAGCGTTGCTACTCTAGCGGGTGTCTCCTACAATGAGCAGTTCTTC.

This chain joins TRBV18 and TRBJ1-4, with D perhaps TRBD1 (6 bases). Per the germline V gene, CDR1 is KGHSH and CDR2 is LQKENI. CDR3 length: 15 residues. V lost 3 bases, J lost 7 bases, and 15 bases lay in between. The CDR3 DNA follows: TGTGCCAGCTCACCCTCGGAGGGGGAAGGTGAAAAACTGTTTTTT. Protein product: CASSPSEGEGEKLFF.

Note on this clone: The junction shows a germline mismatch at one end, possibly a read error. The chain is built from TRBV3-1 (or the pseudogene TRBV3-2) and TRBJ2-7; TRBD2 is a possible D gene (5 bases). The V gene's germline CDR1 is LGHDT and CDR2 YNNKEL (reference sequence). The CDR3 runs to 11 residues. CDR3 in DNA: TGTGCCAGCAGCCAAGCGGCTAGCATCCACTTC. Its protein product is CASSQAASIHF.

This clone was seen once. The chain joins TRBV4-1 to TRBJ2-2; D may correspond to TRBD1 or TRBD2 (5 bases each). From germline, CDR1 is MGHRA and CDR2 YSYEKL. The V end was cut by 4 bases, the J end by 7 bases, with 10 bases between. This CDR3 region has 13 residues. CDR3 region: CASSPGTLGELFF. CDR3 in DNA: TGCGCCAGCAGCCCTGGGACCCTCGGGGAGCTGTTTTTT.

The CDR3 spells CASSQVMGLAGTNTGELFF. The CDR3 nucleotides are TGCGCCAGCAGCCAAGTGATGGGACTAGCGGGGACGAACACCGGGGAGCTGTTTTTT. The chain employs TRBV4-1 and TRBJ2-2, with 13 nucleotides matching TRBD2. The trim removed 1 base at V and 0 bases at J, leaving 5 bases unmatched. The CDR3 extends over 19 amino acids. Germline CDR1 is MGHRA and CDR2 is YSYEKL.

This chain links TRBV5-6 with TRBJ1-2; the D gene is possibly TRBD1 (6 bases). Deletions cut 2 bases from V and 3 bases from J, with 11 bases between. The CDR3 is 14 residues long. Germline V gene data show CDR1 as SGHDT and CDR2 as YYEEEE. CDR3 region: CASSLGGSDYGYTF. CDR3 in DNA: TGTGCCAGCAGCTTAGGGGGTTCGGACTATGGCTACACCTTC.

This rearrangement joins TRBV6-2 or TRBV6-3 to TRBJ2-7; the match to TRBD2 covers 7 bases. This CDR3 is built from 16 residues. J lost 5 bases, V lost 6 bases, and 16 bases had no gene match. Germline-derived CDR1 and CDR2 are MNHEY and SVGEGT. This CDR3 reads CASRPPPRAGANEQYF. The CDR3 bases are TGTGCCAGCAGACCTCCGCCTAGGGCGGGAGCAAACGAGCAGTACTTC.

This sequence joins TRBV30 and TRBJ1-4; maybe TRBD1 (5 bases). In germline, CDR1 is GTSNPN, CDR2 SVGIG (reference sequence). CDR3 size: 15 residues. V lost 0 bases to trimming and J lost 7 bases, with 15 bases between them. CDR3 protein: CAWSVLGQGGEKLFF. In DNA, the CDR3 is TGTGCCTGGAGTGTTCTGGGGCAGGGTGGTGAAAAACTGTTTTTT.

The V call is TRBV10-3, the J call TRBJ2-7; 8 positions agree with TRBD1. This CDR3 is 17 amino acids long. V was pared by 7 bases and J by 4 bases, with 18 bases of the junction left unmatched. CDR1 and CDR2 from the germline V gene are ENHRY and SYGVKD. The CDR3: CAINFGQGIPYRYEQYF. CDR3 nucleotides: TGTGCCATCAATTTCGGACAGGGTATCCCCTATAGATACGAGCAGTACTTC.